This section outlines one T cell receptor beta chain sequence together with its context. Generated by immunoSEQ multiplex PCR, the TCRdb table keeps only in-frame clones and is missing some. The table has 300,000 to 400,000 clones, around 90% seen once. Germline V gene sequence: CDR1 SGHTA, CDR2 FQGNSA. This CDR3 region has 14 residues. V shed 5 bases, J shed 7 bases, and the junction held 7 bases outside the gene matches. The data derive from a study of blood T cell repertoires in COVID-19. The overall study: PBMCs, B-cell-depleted T cells, or T cells provided the cDNA or gDNA that made up the material.

The rearrangement links TRBV7-2 to TRBJ1-4, with 7 bases identical to TRBD1. Sequencing was carried out using peripheral blood. The clonotype comes from a man aged 25-40 years with COVID-19, enrolled during active disease. As DNA, the CDR3 is TGTGCCAGCAGCCCTCGGACAGGCTTTGAAAAACTGTTTTTT. This codes for CASSPRTGFEKLFF.